A single sample is the source of the 25 T cell receptor beta chains below, sequenced in a study of control samples from healthy donors and cancer patients. Libraries were prepared by immunoSEQ multiplex PCR; TCRdb keeps only in-frame clonotypes and omits some of them. Of around 41,000 clones listed, about 95% are singletons. Source material: blood. The receptors derive from a man aged 55 to 70 in good health.

The chain recombines TRBV7-2 with TRBJ2-2; possible D gene TRBD2, 5 bases. Trimming shortened V by 5 bases and J by 7 bases, and 23 bases separated the two germline ends. CDR1 is SGHTA and CDR2 is FQGNSA in the germline V gene. The length of the CDR3 is 17 residues. The CDR3 is CASSPTGYGLSVGELFF. In DNA, the CDR3 is TGTGCCAGCAGCCCGACGGGGTACGGCCTCAGTGTCGGGGAGCTGTTTTTT. The full variable domain, in which reference TRBV7-2 and TRBJ2-2 provide the parts outside the CDR3, is GAGVSQSPSNKVTEKGKDVELRCDPISGHTALYWYRQSLGQGLEFLIYFQGNSAPDKSGLPSDRFSAERTGGSVSTLTIQRTQQEDSAVYLCASSPTGYGLSVGELFFGEGSRLTVL.

The chain is built from TRBV15 and TRBJ2-2, with 13 bases aligning to TRBD2. CDR1 is LNHNV and CDR2 is YYDKDF in the germline V gene (reference sequence). The CDR3 loop spans 17 amino acids. Trimming removed 0 bases from V and 7 bases from J; junction bases left unmatched: 5. The CDR3 sequence is CATSRDGLAGAGGELFF. DNA of the CDR3: TGTGCCACCAGCAGAGACGGACTAGCGGGAGCGGGCGGGGAGCTGTTTTTT.

The chain couples TRBV12-5 to TRBJ1-3, with D maybe TRBD1 (5 bases). CDR1 and CDR2 from the germline V gene are LGHNT and FRNRAP. The germline V and J ends were trimmed by 6 bases and 0 bases, with 9 bases remaining between them. CDR3 length equals 14 residues. The CDR3 loop reads CASGTAFSGNTIYF. The CDR3 nucleotides are TGTGCTAGTGGGACAGCGTTCTCTGGAAACACCATATATTTT.

The V and J genes are TRBV6-4 and TRBJ2-3, with 9 bases that match TRBD1. CDR1 is MRHNA and CDR2 is SNTAGT in the germline V gene. The CDR3 covers 15 residues. With V trimmed by 3 bases and J by 4 bases, 5 bases remained unmatched. Written as DNA, the CDR3 is TGTGCCAGCAGTGAGGGGACAGGGAACCCAGATACGCAGTATTTT. Encoded protein: CASSEGTGNPDTQYF.

This clone has a single count. J is TRBJ1-5 and V is TRBV2; 7 bases are shared with TRBD1. Trimming cost V 8 bases and J 7 bases; bases outside gene matches: 8. The germline CDR1 and CDR2 sequences are SNHLY and FYNNEI. This CDR3 comprises 13 residues. The CDR3 is CASETGRGQPQHF. For the CDR3, the DNA is TGTGCCAGCGAGACAGGGAGGGGACAGCCCCAGCATTTT.

J is TRBJ2-5 and V is TRBV6-6, with 9 bases aligning to TRBD1. CDR1 is MNHNY, CDR2 SVGAGI, per germline (reference sequence). CDR3 size: 13 residues. Trimming removed 7 bases from V and 5 bases from J; junction bases left unmatched: 5. CDR3 amino acids: CASKGTGSETQYF. CDR3 nucleotide sequence: TGTGCCAGCAAGGGGACAGGGAGCGAGACCCAGTACTTC.

For the CDR3, the DNA is TGTGCCAGTAGTATAGATCTATTTCGGCTCGTCCCTGGAAACACCATATATTTT. Protein: CASSIDLFRLVPGNTIYF. The chain employs TRBV19 and TRBJ1-3; unclear D gene. Trimming left V 0 bases short and J 2 bases short, with 17 bases between. Germline assignment: CDR1 LNHDA and CDR2 SQIVND (reference sequence). The CDR3 contains 18 residues. The full variable domain, in which reference TRBV19 and TRBJ1-3 provide the parts outside the CDR3, is DGGITQSPKYLFRKEGQNVTLSCEQNLNHDAMYWYRQDPGQGLRLIYYSQIVNDFQKGDIAEGYSVSREKKESFPLTVTSAQKNPTAFYLCASSIDLFRLVPGNTIYFGEGSWLTVV.

This rearrangement joins TRBV30 to TRBJ1-3, with 8 bases lining up with TRBD1. Losses at the gene ends were 2 bases for V and 2 bases for J; bases not matched to a gene: 8. Germline values: CDR1 GTSNPN, CDR2 SVGIG (reference sequence). The CDR3 has 16 residues. CDR3: CAWSHRQGITGNTIYF. CDR3 nucleotide sequence: TGTGCCTGGAGTCACAGACAGGGGATAACTGGAAACACCATATATTTT.

This chain joins TRBV24-1 and TRBJ1-1, with 8 bases that match TRBD1. Germline CDR1 KGHDR, CDR2 SFDVKD. J gave up 4 bases and V 7 bases, and 7 bases lay outside the gene matches. The CDR3 runs 14 residues. CDR3 sequence: CATRDRGVGTEAFF. CDR3 DNA: TGTGCCACCAGAGACAGGGGAGTCGGCACTGAAGCTTTCTTT.

V usage is TRBV28 and J usage is TRBJ1-1; D might be TRBD1 (5 bases). The V end was cut by 8 bases, the J end by 0 bases, with 16 bases between. The V gene's germline CDR1 is MDHEN and CDR2 SYDVKM. The CDR3 covers 15 residues. The DNA of the CDR3 is TGTGCCAGCGTGGAAGGAGGGACTATGAACACTGAAGCTTTCTTT. It yields the protein CASVEGGTMNTEAFF.

This clone was seen a single time. The V and J genes are TRBV3-1 (or the pseudogene TRBV3-2) and TRBJ1-1; no definite D call. Germline V lookup: CDR1 LGHDT, CDR2 YNNKEL (reference sequence). The CDR3 loop spans 16 amino acids. V shed 4 bases and J shed 1 base, with 16 bases lying between them. Written as DNA, the CDR3 is TGTGCCAGCAGCCTCGACAAAGCGTGGTGGAACACTGAAGCTTTCTTT. It codes for CASSLDKAWWNTEAFF.

The J gene is TRBJ1-5, the V gene TRBV2; perhaps TRBD1 as D (5 bases). The ends were cut back, 8 bases at V and 2 bases at J, with 10 bases in the middle. CDR1 SNHLY and CDR2 FYNNEI come from the germline V gene. The CDR3 is 13 residues long. In DNA form, the CDR3 reads TGTGCCAGCGAGTTAGGGGGCAATCAGCCCCAGCATTTT. Its protein is CASELGGNQPQHF. The full variable domain, completed using reference TRBV2 and TRBJ1-5, is EPEVTQTPSHQVTQMGQEVILRCVPISNHLYFYWYRQILGQKVEFLVSFYNNEISEKSEIFDDQFSVERPDGSNFTLKIRSTKLEDSAMYFCASELGGNQPQHFGDGTRLSIL.

The chain carries TRBV6-4 and TRBJ2-1; D is possibly TRBD1 or TRBD2 (6 bases each). The ends were cut back, 2 bases at V and 6 bases at J, with 14 bases in the middle. From germline, CDR1 is MRHNA and CDR2 SNTAGT. The CDR3 consists of 15 residues. In nucleotides, the CDR3 is TGTGCCAGCAGTGACCTCCTCGGAGGGGGCAATGAGCAGTTCTTC. Translation: CASSDLLGGGNEQFF.

CDR3 nucleotide sequence: TGTGCCAGCAGCTTGACAGGGAGTGGGTCACCCCTCCACTTT. Encoded protein: CASSLTGSGSPLHF. This chain joins TRBV11-3 and TRBJ1-6; TRBD1 matches 7 bases. From germline, CDR1 is SGHNT and CDR2 YENEEA. V lost 3 bases and J lost 10; bases outside the gene matches: 6. CDR3 length: 14 residues.

The chain uses TRBV7-9 and TRBJ2-4; no reliable D call. Looked up from germline, CDR1 is SEHNR and CDR2 is FQNEAQ (reference sequence). The CDR3 is 14 amino acids. V was cut by 7 bases and J by 0 bases, with 10 bases left in between. The CDR3 region is CASIESAAKNIQYF. The CDR3 DNA sequence: TGTGCCAGCATAGAAAGCGCAGCCAAAAACATTCAGTACTTC.

The V gene is TRBV2, the J gene TRBJ1-5; D gene unclear. The length of the CDR3 is 15 residues. The germline V gene encodes CDR1 SNHLY and CDR2 FYNNEI. The V gene lost 0 bases and the J gene lost 7 bases, with 13 bases spanning the gap. The CDR3 is CASSEALRGNQPQHF. CDR3 coding DNA: TGTGCCAGCAGTGAAGCGCTTCGGGGTAACCAGCCCCAGCATTTT. The variable domain in full, completed from reference TRBV2 and TRBJ1-5, reads EPEVTQTPSHQVTQMGQEVILRCVPISNHLYFYWYRQILGQKVEFLVSFYNNEISEKSEIFDDQFSVERPDGSNFTLKIRSTKLEDSAMYFCASSEALRGNQPQHFGDGTRLSIL.

CDR3 region: CASSIAGGPSYNEQFF. In DNA, the CDR3 is TGTGCCAGTAGTATAGCGGGCGGTCCTTCCTACAATGAGCAGTTCTTC. The V gene is TRBV19, the J gene TRBJ2-1; D is unresolved. The ends were cut back, 1 base at V and 1 base at J, with 11 bases in the middle. This CDR3 is built from 16 residues. Germline loops: CDR1 LNHDA, CDR2 SQIVND (reference sequence).

This clone was observed once. V is TRBV15 and J is TRBJ1-1; D is possibly TRBD1 (6 bases). V was cut by 3 bases and J by 1 base, with 12 bases left in between. Germline CDR1 and CDR2: LNHNV and YYDKDF (reference sequence). The length of the CDR3 is 15 residues. In nucleotides, the CDR3 is TGTGCCACCAGCAGGGAAAGGACAGAGAACACTGAAGCTTTCTTT. This gives the protein CATSRERTENTEAFF.

The V and J genes are TRBV29-1 and TRBJ2-1; weak D call: TRBD2 (5 bases). CDR1 and CDR2 (germline): SQVTM, ANQGSEA. The CDR3 sequence is 14 residues long. V was cut by 4 bases and J by 4 bases, with 14 bases left in between. CDR3 bases: TGCAGCGTTGGGGCAGCGACTAATTACAATGAGCAGTTCTTC. The encoded protein is CSVGAATNYNEQFF.

The chain couples TRBV3-1 (or the pseudogene TRBV3-2) to TRBJ2-7, with TRBD2 matching over 11 bases. V shed 3 bases and J 7 bases; nucleotides not matched to a gene: 11. CDR1 is LGHDT and CDR2 is YNNKEL in the germline V gene (reference sequence). The CDR3 has 16 amino acids. The CDR3 sequence: CASSQATSGRIGEQYF. The CDR3 coding sequence is TGTGCCAGCAGCCAGGCCACTAGCGGGAGAATTGGGGAGCAGTACTTC.

This rearrangement joins TRBV24-1 to TRBJ2-1, with a possible D match to TRBD1 (5 bases). The V gene lost 4 bases and the J gene lost 6 bases, with 18 bases spanning the gap. This CDR3 contains 16 residues. Germline values: CDR1 KGHDR, CDR2 SFDVKD. CDR3 in amino acids: CATSDRRDSGRNEQFF. In nucleotides, the CDR3 is TGTGCCACCAGTGACCGCAGGGATAGTGGTCGCAATGAGCAGTTCTTC.

The chain has TRBV3-1 (or the pseudogene TRBV3-2) and TRBJ2-3; D unresolved. This CDR3 is built from 18 residues. Deletions cut 4 bases from V and 5 bases from J, with 25 bases between. In germline, CDR1 is LGHDT, CDR2 YNNKEL (reference sequence). CDR3 sequence: CASSLRPPGLGKGDTQYF. The DNA for the CDR3 is TGTGCCAGCAGCCTCCGACCGCCGGGTCTTGGGAAAGGAGATACGCAGTATTTT.

This sequence joins TRBV5-8 and TRBJ1-5, with 9 bases matching TRBD1. CDR1 SGHTS and CDR2 YDEGEE come from the germline V gene. The CDR3 has 14 amino acids. The junction had 9 bases not matched to a gene; V was cut back by 10 bases and J by 4 bases. In DNA, the CDR3 is TGTGCCTCCCCGGACAGGGGAAGGAATCAGCCCCAGCATTTT. It codes for CASPDRGRNQPQHF.

This chain links TRBV15 with TRBJ2-7, with 10 bases matching TRBD2. Germline loops: CDR1 LNHNV, CDR2 YYDKDF (reference sequence). Germline trimming cut 1 base from V and 5 bases from J; bases unmatched to any gene: 5. This CDR3 contains 15 residues. The CDR3 coding sequence is TGTGCCACCAGCAGAGTGCTAGCGGGAGACAACGAGCAGTACTTC. Amino acids: CATSRVLAGDNEQYF.

This chain joins TRBV6-5 and TRBJ2-2; 10 nucleotides agree with TRBD2. There are 14 residues in the CDR3. Trimming cost V 5 bases and J 3 bases; bases outside gene matches: 0. Germline CDR1 is MNHEY and CDR2 is SVGAGI. CDR3 DNA: TGTGCCAGCAGTCTAGCGGGAGACACCGGGGAGCTGTTTTTT. This gives the protein CASSLAGDTGELFF.